Below are 17 T cell receptor beta chains sequenced from a single sample in a study of regulatory T cells in long-lasting Graves disease. Construction of TCR beta libraries relied on iRepertoire HTBI primers and on Arm-PCR targeting CDR3 regions. TCRdb itself ran the multiplex PCR reads through MiXCR, one entry per CDR3 protein. The sample has 250,000 to 300,000 distinct CDR3 sequences, roughly 18% seen once. Time point denoted: newly diagnosed GD, antithyroid drugs for less than 3 months. After RNA was extracted from PBMCs, the TCR library was made from it. These data were likewise used in another study, on T cells in Graves' hyperthyroidism and ophthalmopathy.

Sequences were derived from peripheral blood mononuclear cells (PBMCs), sampled at new diagnosis, from a patient treated with antithyroid drugs. The receptor set was obtained from a woman aged 25 to 39 with Graves disease.

This clonotype was detected ten times or more. The chain employs TRBV12-3 or TRBV12-4 and TRBJ1-5, with 8 nucleotides matching TRBD1. The CDR3 has 14 residues. Losses at the gene ends were 6 bases for V and 4 bases for J; bases not matched to a gene: 5. As DNA, the CDR3 is TGTGCCAGCAGCTATGGGACAGGAAATCAGCCCCAGCATTTT. Its translation is CASSYGTGNQPQHF.

This clonotype was picked up many times. Compared with germline, one end of the junction differs, possibly owing to a read error. The chain recombines TRBV5-6 with TRBJ2-7; perhaps TRBD2 as D (6 bases). The CDR3 is 10 amino acids. Germline V gene sequence: CDR1 SGHDT, CDR2 YYEEEE. This CDR3 is CASSLERATF. DNA for the CDR3: TGTGCCAGCAGCTTGGAGCGGGCCACTTTC. The variable domain in full, completed from reference TRBV5-6 and TRBJ2-7, reads DAGVTQSPTHLIKTRGQQVTLRCSPKSGHDTVSWYQQALGQGPQFIFQYYEEEERQRGNFPDRFSGHQFPNYSSELNVNALLLGDSALYLCASSLERATFGPGTRLTVT.

This clonotype was detected many times. This sequence joins TRBV6-1 and TRBJ2-2, with TRBD1 identical over 9 bases. After removal of 7 bases from V and 5 bases from J, the junction contained 5 bases not matched to a gene. The germline CDR1 and CDR2 sequences are MNHNS and SASEGT. The CDR3 runs to 14 residues. The CDR3 reads CASTGQGDTGELFF. DNA for the CDR3: TGTGCCAGCACGGGACAGGGAGATACCGGGGAGCTGTTTTTT.

This clonotype appeared many times. The junction departs from germline at one end; a sequencing error may be responsible. V usage is TRBV7-2 and J usage is TRBJ2-2; D might be TRBD1 (6 bases). The CDR3 runs 15 residues. CDR1 and CDR2 (germline): SGHTA, FQGNSA. CDR3 amino acids: CASSLEGQFTGELFF. In DNA form, the CDR3 reads TGTGCCAGCAGTTTAGAAGGACAGTTCACCGGGGAGCTGTTTTTT.

V gene TRBV3-1 combines with J gene TRBJ1-1, with no clear D. The CDR3 has 14 residues. Germline V gene sequence: CDR1 LGHDT, CDR2 YNNKEL (reference sequence). Trimming shortened V by 3 bases and J by 1 base, and 9 bases separated the two germline ends. The DNA of the CDR3 is TGTGCCAGCAGCCATCGTACCGGGAACACTGAAGCTTTCTTT. Residues: CASSHRTGNTEAFF.

This clonotype was recorded many times. V is TRBV12-3 or TRBV12-4 and J is TRBJ2-6; no reliable D call. CDR3 length: 16 residues. V lost 1 base to trimming and J lost 0 bases, with 7 bases between them. CDR3 region: CASSLVVNSGANVLTF. The CDR3 bases are TGTGCCAGCAGTTTAGTTGTCAACTCTGGGGCCAACGTCCTGACTTTC.

At least ten counts were recorded for this clonotype. The rearrangement links TRBV18 to TRBJ2-1; D remains ambiguous. This CDR3 spans 14 amino acids. Trimming pared 6 bases from V and 5 bases from J, leaving 14 bases between. Germline CDR1 is KGHSH and CDR2 is LQKENI. CDR3 amino acids: CASSPRAENNEQFF. As DNA, the CDR3 is TGTGCCAGCTCCCCCCGCGCGGAGAACAATGAGCAGTTCTTC.

A note on this clonotype: A single base separates this from a much larger clone, so it may be a read error. Since no conserved phenylalanine or tryptophan closes the CDR3, a read error is the likely cause. The chain carries TRBV28 and TRBJ1-1, with 9 bases fitting TRBD1. The CDR3 consists of 18 residues. Germline V CDR1 and CDR2: MDHEN, SYDVKM. Germline trimming cut 7 bases from V and 8 bases from J; bases unmatched to any gene: 23. The CDR3 region is CASIEGAGTGSNFREAFL. The CDR3 DNA follows: TGTGCCAGCATCGAGGGGGCCGGGACAGGGTCCAATTTTAGGGAAGCTTTCTTG.

This clonotype was seen at least ten times. The V and J genes are TRBV4-2 and TRBJ1-1; D gene ambiguous. This CDR3 contains 14 residues. Germline V gene lookup returns CDR1 LGHNA and CDR2 YNFKEQ. Trimming took off 0 bases at V and 4 bases at J, with 9 bases between the two ends. The CDR3 DNA sequence: TGTGCCAGCAGCCAAGATCTTGGACGCACTGAAGCTTTCTTT. It is translated as CASSQDLGRTEAFF.

This clonotype has a handful of counts. This clone may be a read error of a much larger clone one base away. The V and J genes are TRBV10-3 and TRBJ2-2; 8 positions match TRBD1. The CDR3 contains 14 residues. The V gene's germline CDR1 is ENHRY and CDR2 SYGVKD. The CDR3: CAIRMTGDGGEPFF. The CDR3 DNA sequence: TGTGCCATCAGGATGACAGGGGACGGCGGGGAGCCGTTTTTT.

Ten or more counts support this clonotype. The chain uses TRBV7-2 and TRBJ2-1; a possible D gene is TRBD2 (6 bases). CDR3 length: 15 amino acids. The ends were cut back, 2 bases at V and 6 bases at J, with 14 bases in the middle. Per the germline V gene, CDR1 is SGHTA and CDR2 is FQGNSA. The CDR3 here is CASSLSRDGGNEQFF. CDR3 in DNA: TGTGCCAGCAGCTTATCCAGGGACGGGGGCAATGAGCAGTTCTTC.

This clonotype was picked up many times. The chain couples TRBV20-1 to TRBJ1-2, with D tentatively TRBD1 (5 bases). Trimming stripped 0 bases from V and 6 bases from J, with 17 bases between. Germline assignment: CDR1 DFQATT and CDR2 SNEGSKA (reference sequence). The CDR3 is made up of 15 amino acids. The CDR3 region is CSARDQRGLYNGYTF. DNA for the CDR3: TGCAGTGCTAGAGATCAAAGGGGCTTATACAATGGCTACACCTTC.

In this sample, this clonotype turned up many times. The genes are TRBV27 and TRBJ1-1; the D is unclear. Germline V gene sequence: CDR1 MNHEY, CDR2 SMNVEV (reference sequence). V was cut by 8 bases and J by 4 bases, with 14 bases left in between. This CDR3 has 13 amino acids. The CDR3 bases are TGTGCCAGCCGGCCGGGATTTCTCACTGAAGCTTTCTTT. Translation gives CASRPGFLTEAFF.

CDR3 in DNA: TGTGCCAGCAGTGAATTCCTCGGCGAGACCCAGTACTTC. Residues: CASSEFLGETQYF. J is TRBJ2-5 and V is TRBV2, with no clear D. This CDR3 is built from 13 residues. Trimming shortened V by 2 bases and J by 5 bases, and 9 bases separated the two germline ends. Germline V gene lookup returns CDR1 SNHLY and CDR2 FYNNEI. Together with reference TRBV2 and TRBJ2-5, the CDR3 gives the full variable domain: EPEVTQTPSHQVTQMGQEVILRCVPISNHLYFYWYRQILGQKVEFLVSFYNNEISEKSEIFDDQFSVERPDGSNFTLKIRSTKLEDSAMYFCASSEFLGETQYFGPGTRLLVL.

This clonotype was seen at least ten times. The J gene is TRBJ1-2, the V gene TRBV12-3 or TRBV12-4; D is possibly TRBD1 (5 bases). Trimming shortened V by 2 bases and J by 3 bases, and 13 bases separated the two germline ends. This CDR3 contains 15 residues. Written as DNA, the CDR3 is TGTGCCAGCAGTTTAAGGGGCAGCGATTACTATGGCTACACCTTC. It specifies CASSLRGSDYYGYTF.

This clonotype was seen repeatedly, ten times or more. The V and J genes are TRBV20-1 and TRBJ1-6; 12 bases line up with TRBD1. This CDR3 spans 17 amino acids. The J segment lost 6 bases and the V segment lost 6 bases, leaving 12 bases of the junction unmatched. Looked up from germline, CDR1 is DFQATT and CDR2 is SNEGSKA (reference sequence). CDR3 protein: CSATRDRGRGGNSPLHF. CDR3 nucleotide sequence: TGCAGTGCAACCCGGGACAGGGGGCGCGGTGGTAATTCACCCCTCCACTTT.

This clonotype was found many times. V is TRBV7-9 and J is TRBJ1-4, with a tentative D call TRBD1 (5 bases). Trimming took off 0 bases at V and 5 bases at J, with 16 bases between the two ends. The CDR3 covers 17 residues. CDR1 is SEHNR, CDR2 FQNEAQ, per germline (reference sequence). CDR3 amino acids: CASSLAILGGRNEKLFF. DNA of the CDR3: TGTGCCAGCAGCTTAGCGATCCTCGGGGGGAGGAATGAAAAACTGTTTTTT.